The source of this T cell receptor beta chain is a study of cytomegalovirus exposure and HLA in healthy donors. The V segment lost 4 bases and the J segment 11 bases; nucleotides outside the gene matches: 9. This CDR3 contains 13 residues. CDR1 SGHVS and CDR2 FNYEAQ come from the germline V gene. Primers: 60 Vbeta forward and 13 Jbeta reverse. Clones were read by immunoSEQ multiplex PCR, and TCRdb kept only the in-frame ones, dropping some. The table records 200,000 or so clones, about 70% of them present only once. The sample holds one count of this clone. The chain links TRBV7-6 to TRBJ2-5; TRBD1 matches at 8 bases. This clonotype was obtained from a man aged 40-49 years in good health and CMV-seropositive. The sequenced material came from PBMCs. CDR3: CASSSGTGSGQYF. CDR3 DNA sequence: TGTGCCAGCAGCTCTGGGACAGGCAGTGGGCAGTACTTC.